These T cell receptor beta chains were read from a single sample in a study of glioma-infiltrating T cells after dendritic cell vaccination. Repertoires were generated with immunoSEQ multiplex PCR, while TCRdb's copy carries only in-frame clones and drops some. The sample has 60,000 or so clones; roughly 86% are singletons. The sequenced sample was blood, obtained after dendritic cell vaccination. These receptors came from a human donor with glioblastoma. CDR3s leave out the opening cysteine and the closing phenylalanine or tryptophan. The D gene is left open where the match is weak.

ASSKFGVTNEKLF TRBJ1-4 TRBV21-1 .
ASSQDEGVFNQPQH TRBJ1-5 TRBV4-1 .
ASSGQRTAPTDTQY TRBJ2-3 TRBV9 .
ASSVVAGQGTYEQY TRBJ2-7 TRBV7-9 TRBD1
SVESSVPGQGSIVLEQF TRBJ2-1 TRBV29-1 TRBD1
ASSPPGVGYAEKLF TRBJ1-4 TRBV18 .
ASSSGGQGAQGEKLF TRBJ1-4 TRBV5-4 TRBD1
ASTKIQGTSGNTIY TRBJ1-3 TRBV6-6 .
ASSPTEYEQY TRBJ2-7 TRBV18 .
ASSPGTSLTRQETQY TRBJ2-5 TRBV4-3 TRBD2
ASSFRFSSNQPQH TRBJ1-5 TRBV5-6 .
ASSLKAQGDTEAF TRBJ1-1 TRBV18 TRBD1
ASSLSAGAIYGYT TRBJ1-2 TRBV11-2 .
ASSARTVNTEAF TRBJ1-1 TRBV28 .
ASSELTGRGTDTQY TRBJ2-3 TRBV6-1 .
ASSSDRPIYEQY TRBJ2-7 TRBV6-5 TRBD1
ASSQGQGSLLPYEQY TRBJ2-7 TRBV14 TRBD1
ASSQSGGRFGEKLF TRBJ1-4 TRBV4-3 .
ASSVSPAGAYEQY TRBJ2-7 TRBV9 TRBD2
ASSFPAGAYEQF TRBJ2-1 TRBV7-2 .
ASSLEGGFSNQPQH TRBJ1-5 TRBV5-1 .
ASGEGVGNYGYT TRBJ1-2 TRBV25-1 .
ASSQDTTSGAQF TRBJ2-1 TRBV4-3 TRBD2
ASSHQTGNYGYT TRBJ1-2 TRBV4-2 TRBD1
ATMDSNTEAF TRBJ1-1 TRBV6-1 .
ASSYLTSGLAEQY TRBJ2-7 TRBV6-5 TRBD2
ASSQVTGGAYNEQF TRBJ2-1 TRBV14 TRBD2
ASSEQTNTGELF TRBJ2-2 TRBV2 .